Here is one T cell receptor (beta chain) with its context. This clonotype has more than one count but fewer than ten. The antigen this receptor binds is unknown. The record has no base qualities; no much larger clone is one base away. Only healthy Caucasian donors were included. Three pairs of female monozygotic twins, all aged 18 to 29 years, were included in the twin cohort. Positive isolation kits from Invitrogen were used to isolate CD4+ and CD8+ T cell populations. The sample originates from a study of identical twins listed by TCRdb under 2016. Background for the entire study: To test whether fetal clonotypes persist, the study used deep sequencing on TCR alpha and beta repertoires from monozygotic twins, unrelated adults of various ages, and cord blood. Replicate twin experiments were performed at different times using different library preparation protocols to rule out contamination.

The protocol used for the library was 5' RACE. Sequencing was carried out with an Illumina HiSeq 2000. A universal primer binding site was added through template switching, and the final cDNA carried a unique molecular identifier so that TCR cDNA molecules could be counted accurately. Specific primers in the conserved constant-segment region were used to synthesize first-strand cDNA for the TCR alpha and beta chains. To control for contamination, each cDNA library was double barcoded with a SMART-Mk sample barcode plus Illumina barcodes. TruSeq adapter sequences and Illumina sample barcodes were added in two successive PCR steps. Sequencing of the TCR alpha and beta cDNA libraries was done on the Illumina HiSeq platform using custom primers. The paper's data handling went like this. Unique molecular identifiers were extracted from raw reads with MiGEC, and CDR3 positions were determined with MiXCR. Recombination models were inferred per individual with the repgenHMM and IGoR tools using an EM algorithm. Shared clonotypes were analyzed with the tcR package in R, and sharing was normalized by the product of cloneset sizes. Out-of-frame nonproductive sequences were analyzed to study raw recombination free of thymic and clonal selection effects. TCRdb ran its own pipeline on the public reads, namely fastp trimming at Q25 and MiXCR clone calling, and kept in-frame beta chains. Duplicate CDR3 protein sequences are folded into a single record with the most common DNA and genes. These V and J calls rely on TCRdb rather than the paper's analysis. For this sample there are about 530,000 distinct CDR3 sequences; roughly 15% appear just once. Of the sample, 0.35% to 0.45% falls within the top ten clones.

General study outcomes and caveats: Out-of-frame TCR alpha sequences shared between twins showed an excess of low generation-probability sequences compared with coincidental sharing between unrelated individuals. Conclusions relied on cross-sectional statistical analysis, since the same donors could not be followed over many years. Out-of-frame TCR alpha sharing in monozygotic twins was systematically underestimated by recombination models, whereas sharing between unrelated individuals was in agreement with the recombination models. Abundant cord blood beta clonotypes had fewer insertions, young adult naive repertoires showed a similar but weaker trend, and memory repertoires showed no such trend. In beta out-of-frame sequences, excess twin sharing was weaker, because having fewer shared sequences lowered the signal-to-noise ratio. Zero-insertion analyses could be partly confounded by invariant T cells such as MAIT and iNKT, although diverse VJ usage argued against such confounding for most clonotypes.

From the cysteine through the phenylalanine, the CDR3 covers 20 amino acids. Just CDR3 DNA is preserved here, 60 bases in frame from base 1. The junction carries 27 bases between V and J, which are trimmed by 6 bases and 0 bases respectively. CDR1 and CDR2 are read off the germline V gene as SNHLY and FYNNEI. Separately, the same data were catalogued under a study of yellow fever vaccine responses in identical twins. From the second report: According to the authors, in identical twins the way T cells responded to vaccination appeared partly convergent and partly personalized. In the study, vaccine-responding T cell clones were precisely tracked in identical twins.

The sequence derives from a woman younger than 30 in good health. The V gene is TRBV2 and the J gene is TRBJ2-1, with TRBD1 tentatively as D gene (7 bases match). The source material was CD4+ T cells sorted from blood. Read as DNA, the sequence is TGTGCCAGCAGCGGGATCGGGGGCAGGGGGAAACTGAGCTCCTACAATGAGCAGTTCTTC. This encodes CASSGIGGRGKLSSYNEQFF.